The 28 T cell receptor beta chains in this list originate from one sample, sequenced in a study of Ad26.COV2.S vaccination and SARS-CoV-2 variants. Treatment of the sample: roughly 19 received Ad26.COV2.S at low or high dose, single or two shots; 5 received placebo; per-sample allocation not given. On day 63 after the first injection, vaccine and placebo recipients gave samples. Measured with immunoSEQ multiplex PCR; TCRdb has only the in-frame clones, and not every one. The sample shows about 460,000 clones, 80% to 90% of them seen only once. Sample: peripheral blood, taken in a trial of Ad26.COV2.S vaccine versus placebo. The receptors were sampled from a person between 18 and 59 years old who received the Ad26.COV2.S COVID-19 vaccine or a placebo.

J is TRBJ2-2 and V is TRBV3-1 (or the pseudogene TRBV3-2), with TRBD2 matching 9 bases. Germline V gene data show CDR1 as LGHDT and CDR2 as YNNKEL (reference sequence). This CDR3 contains 16 residues. After removal of 4 bases from V and 6 bases from J, the junction contained 9 bases not matched to a gene. CDR3 region: CASSPYARGGAGELFF. In DNA, the CDR3 is TGTGCCAGCAGCCCCTACGCGCGGGGGGGCGCCGGGGAGCTGTTTTTT.

The gene calls are TRBV2 and TRBJ2-7; D is uncertain. Germline-derived CDR1 and CDR2 are SNHLY and FYNNEI. V was shortened by 3 bases and J by 1 base, with 10 bases between the two germline ends. CDR3 length: 14 amino acids. The CDR3 region has the DNA TGTGCCAGCAGTGACTTGGACGAATCCTACGAGCAGTACTTC. Encoded protein: CASSDLDESYEQYF.

This clone has just a few counts. The chain carries TRBV11-2 and TRBJ1-2; D gene unclear. The germline V gene encodes CDR1 SGHAT and CDR2 FQNNGV. The CDR3 is made up of 12 amino acids. V shed 3 bases and J shed 5 bases, with 7 bases lying between them. Here the CDR3 DNA reads TGTGCCAGCAGCTTCGGACGGTATGGCTACACCTTC. The encoded protein is CASSFGRYGYTF.

The table lists this clone with a count of one. The chain carries TRBV7-9 and TRBJ1-1; D not certain. CDR3 length: 13 residues. Germline CDR1 SEHNR, CDR2 FQNEAQ (reference sequence). Between the trimmed V and J ends, which lost 6 bases and 0 bases, there was a span of 8 bases. As DNA, the CDR3 is TGTGCCAGCAGACACCGGGTGAACACTGAAGCTTTCTTT. It is translated as CASRHRVNTEAFF.

The gene calls are TRBV9 and TRBJ1-4; D is uncertain. This CDR3 has 17 residues. The V gene lost 0 bases and the J gene lost 0 bases, with 12 bases spanning the gap. Germline V lookup: CDR1 SGDLS, CDR2 YYNGEE. This CDR3 reads CASSVDAGSATNEKLFF. The DNA of the CDR3 is TGTGCCAGCAGCGTAGACGCAGGAAGCGCAACTAATGAAAAACTGTTTTTT.

The rearrangement links TRBV7-2 to TRBJ1-2, with a weak D call TRBD1 (5 bases). The CDR3 is made up of 12 amino acids. V shed 7 bases and J shed 2 bases, with 8 bases lying between them. CDR1 is SGHTA and CDR2 is FQGNSA in the germline V gene. CDR3 bases: TGTGCCAGCATCGACAGCAACTATGGCTACACCTTC. Translating gives CASIDSNYGYTF.

J is TRBJ2-1 and V is TRBV5-1; D is unclear. V was clipped by 0 bases and J by 0 bases, with 10 bases between them. The CDR3 totals 16 residues. Germline V gives CDR1 SGHRS, CDR2 YFSETQ. CDR3 sequence (DNA): TGCGCCAGCAGCTTGGGTCGATTAGGCTCCTACAATGAGCAGTTCTTC. Translating gives CASSLGRLGSYNEQFF.

The gene calls are TRBV5-1 and TRBJ2-4; maybe TRBD1 (6 bases). Trimming shortened V by 2 bases and J by 4 bases, and 7 bases separated the two germline ends. Germline-derived CDR1 and CDR2 are SGHRS and YFSETQ. The CDR3 extends over 13 amino acids. This chain's CDR3 is CASSFGQKNIQYF. CDR3 DNA: TGCGCCAGCAGCTTCGGACAGAAAAACATTCAGTACTTC.

The chain joins TRBV18 to TRBJ2-3, with 9 positions matching TRBD2. The CDR3 is made up of 15 amino acids. The V gene's germline CDR1 is KGHSH and CDR2 LQKENI. The junction had 1 base not matched to a gene; V was cut back by 2 bases and J by 1 base. The CDR3 region is CASSPWTSGTDTQYF. The CDR3 nucleotides read TGTGCCAGCTCACCATGGACTAGCGGCACAGATACGCAGTATTTT.

This chain links TRBV4-1 with TRBJ1-2; maybe TRBD1 (6 bases). With 4 bases removed from V and 6 bases from J, the gap between germline ends came to 21 bases. The germline V gene encodes CDR1 MGHRA and CDR2 YSYEKL. The CDR3 contains 16 residues. The CDR3 region is CASSLLDRLKSDGYTF. The CDR3 DNA follows: TGCGCCAGCAGCCTCCTAGACAGGTTGAAGAGCGATGGCTACACCTTC.

This clone appeared a few times. The chain is built from TRBV3-1 (or the pseudogene TRBV3-2) and TRBJ1-2, with D unresolved. Looked up from germline, CDR1 is LGHDT and CDR2 is YNNKEL (reference sequence). The CDR3 is made up of 13 amino acids. V was pared by 1 base and J by 6 bases, with 9 bases between. CDR3 in amino acids: CASSQVWQDGYTF. The DNA of the CDR3 is TGTGCCAGCAGCCAAGTCTGGCAGGATGGCTACACCTTC.

This chain uses TRBV28 with TRBJ2-7, with D possibly TRBD2 on 6 matching bases. Germline V gene lookup returns CDR1 MDHEN and CDR2 SYDVKM. This CDR3 has 10 amino acids. The CDR3 sequence is CVSGSYEQYF. CDR3 DNA: TGTGTTAGCGGCTCCTACGAGCAGTACTTC.

This clone appeared a few times. This chain uses TRBV3-1 (or the pseudogene TRBV3-2) with TRBJ1-3, with D unresolved. V lost 2 bases, J lost 0 bases, and 8 bases lay in between. This CDR3 is 15 amino acids long. The V gene's germline CDR1 is LGHDT and CDR2 YNNKEL (reference sequence). The DNA for the CDR3 is TGTGCCAGCAGCCAACAGGCGATCTCTGGAAACACCATATATTTT. This gives the protein CASSQQAISGNTIYF.

This chain joins TRBV29-1 and TRBJ2-3, with 10 bases matching TRBD2. Germline V gene data show CDR1 as SQVTM and CDR2 as ANQGSEA. The CDR3 consists of 14 residues. Trimming at V came to 7 bases and at J to 6 bases, leaving 10 bases not matched to a gene. This CDR3 is CSAHRGAGGDTQYF. The DNA for the CDR3 is TGCAGCGCCCACCGAGGAGCGGGAGGGGATACGCAGTATTTT.

There are many counts of this clone. The chain links TRBV11-2 to TRBJ1-2; no clear D. Trimming took off 3 bases at V and 6 bases at J, with 17 bases between the two ends. Germline CDR1 is SGHAT and CDR2 is FQNNGV. The CDR3 is made up of 15 amino acids. CDR3: CASSFSPPLSDGYTF. The CDR3 bases are TGTGCCAGCAGCTTTAGCCCTCCTCTTTCGGATGGCTACACCTTC.

V and J are TRBV6-1 and TRBJ2-7, with D possibly TRBD2 on 6 matching bases. The CDR3 totals 16 residues. Germline CDR1 is MNHNS and CDR2 is SASEGT. The V end was cut by 4 bases, the J end by 3 bases, with 19 bases between. The CDR3 region has the DNA TGTGCCAGCAGTGGCCCGTCCGGGACTCTATACTACGAGCAGTACTTC. This gives the protein CASSGPSGTLYYEQYF.

This chain uses TRBV4-1 with TRBJ2-3; D remains ambiguous. The CDR3 loop spans 12 amino acids. Germline CDR1 MGHRA, CDR2 YSYEKL. V was pared by 0 bases and J by 5 bases, with 3 bases between. CDR3 DNA: TGCGCCAGCAGCCAAGAAAAAGATACGCAGTATTTT. Translated, it gives CASSQEKDTQYF.

The chain links TRBV25-1 to TRBJ1-2; 10 nucleotides line up with TRBD1. The junction had 5 bases not matched to a gene; V was cut back by 3 bases and J by 4 bases. Germline lookup yields CDR1 MGHDK and CDR2 SYGVNS. This CDR3 spans 15 amino acids. The CDR3 nucleotides read TGTGCCAGCAGTGATCGTGGACAGGGGGGCTATGGCTACACCTTC. It codes for CASSDRGQGGYGYTF.

The genes are TRBV7-8 and TRBJ1-2, with 8 bases fitting TRBD1. The CDR3 spans 14 residues. With 5 bases clipped from V and 7 bases from J, the junction kept 9 bases outside the gene matches. CDR1 and CDR2 from the germline V gene are SGHVS and FQNEAQ. The CDR3 bases are TGTGCCAGCAGCATCGACAGGGGCGCATTTGGCTACACCTTC. Its protein product is CASSIDRGAFGYTF.

The V call is TRBV11-2, the J call TRBJ2-7; perhaps TRBD2 as D (6 bases). Germline values: CDR1 SGHAT, CDR2 FQNNGV. The CDR3 covers 16 residues. Trimming shortened V by 2 bases and J by 2 bases, and 16 bases separated the two germline ends. The CDR3 region has the DNA TGTGCCAGCAGCTTAAGTCCGGCGGGGACTCCCTACGAGCAGTACTTC. Protein product: CASSLSPAGTPYEQYF.

V and J are TRBV9 and TRBJ2-1; 13 bases fit TRBD2. The CDR3 is 16 residues long. Trimming took 0 bases from V and 7 from J; bases not matched to a gene: 4. In germline, CDR1 is SGDLS, CDR2 YYNGEE. The CDR3, as DNA: TGTGCCAGCAGCGTAGCCGGACTAGCGGGAGCAAATGAGCAGTTCTTC. Its translation is CASSVAGLAGANEQFF.

The chain is built from TRBV7-9 and TRBJ1-2, with D hard to call. In germline, CDR1 is SEHNR, CDR2 FQNEAQ (reference sequence). V was clipped by 0 bases and J by 0 bases, with 5 bases between them. The CDR3 has 14 amino acids. This CDR3 is CASSLAATNYGYTF. CDR3 in DNA: TGTGCCAGCAGCTTAGCTGCGACTAACTATGGCTACACCTTC.

This clone was picked up a small number of times. The V call is TRBV2, the J call TRBJ2-7; D remains ambiguous. CDR1 is SNHLY, CDR2 FYNNEI, per germline. The CDR3 has 13 residues. V lost 9 bases and J lost 3, with 15 bases in between. CDR3 sequence (DNA): TGTGCCAGTTTAGTGGGTTCCCACTACGAGCAGTACTTC. As protein: CASLVGSHYEQYF.

The chain carries TRBV28 and TRBJ1-5; possible D gene TRBD1, 6 bases. Germline V gives CDR1 MDHEN, CDR2 SYDVKM. The CDR3 sequence is 16 residues long. Trimming shortened V by 5 bases and J by 4 bases, and 18 bases separated the two germline ends. In DNA, the CDR3 is TGTGCCAGCAGTCAACTTGAGGGACACACAAATCAGCCCCAGCATTTT. Amino acid sequence: CASSQLEGHTNQPQHF.

With respect to this clone: The same CDR3 arises from other DNA sequences in this sample as well. The chain couples TRBV11-2 to TRBJ2-3; D gene uncertain. CDR3 size: 12 residues. Germline lookup yields CDR1 SGHAT and CDR2 FQNNGV. With 6 bases removed from V and 1 base from J, the gap between germline ends came to 5 bases. In nucleotides, the CDR3 is TGTGCCAGCAGTCCCGGCACAGATACGCAGTATTTT. It translates to CASSPGTDTQYF. The full variable domain, in which reference TRBV11-2 and TRBJ2-3 provide the parts outside the CDR3, is EAGVAQSPRYKIIEKRQSVAFWCNPISGHATLYWYQQILGQGPKLLIQFQNNGVVDDSQLPKDRFSAERLKGVDSTLKIQPAKLEDSAVYLCASSPGTDTQYFGPGTRLTVL.

The V and J genes are TRBV14 and TRBJ1-2; 7 bases map to TRBD1. CDR1 and CDR2 from the germline V gene are SGHDN and FVKESK. With 1 base clipped from V and 5 bases from J, the junction kept 4 bases outside the gene matches. This CDR3 has 14 residues. This CDR3 is CASSQGDRVYGYTF. DNA for the CDR3: TGTGCCAGCAGCCAAGGAGACAGGGTATATGGCTACACCTTC.

The rearrangement joins TRBV7-2 to TRBJ2-1; D call uncertain. Germline CDR1 reads SGHTA; CDR2 reads FQGNSA. The CDR3 has 15 residues. V shed 3 bases and J shed 6 bases, with 15 bases lying between them. In nucleotides, the CDR3 is TGTGCCAGCAGCTTGGCCCAACGGGCCGCCAATGAGCAGTTCTTC. It is translated as CASSLAQRAANEQFF.

The chain joins TRBV4-1 to TRBJ2-7; D remains unclear. Trimming left V 1 base short and J 2 bases short, with 12 bases between. The length of the CDR3 is 15 residues. Germline loops: CDR1 MGHRA, CDR2 YSYEKL. CDR3 sequence (DNA): TGCGCCAGCAGCCAAGGTTGGGGTTACACCTACGAGCAGTACTTC. Protein product: CASSQGWGYTYEQYF.